This T cell receptor beta chain was found in a study of blood T cell repertoires in COVID-19. Study information: The United States, Italy and Spain were the sources of the acute and convalescent COVID-19 samples. The cDNA or gDNA used as material had been derived from T cells, B-cell-depleted T cells, or PBMCs.

Germline CDR1 SGHAT, CDR2 FQDESV (reference sequence). The V and J ends lost 3 bases and 1 base respectively, with 12 bases between them. CDR3 length: 15 amino acids. As handled by the study authors: Amplification of reference gene primers was used by the study to estimate nucleated cell counts. Only in-frame clones appear in the TCRdb table, and some are missing; sequencing was by immunoSEQ multiplex PCR. V and J calls plus clone size are reproduced from that table; the DNA served to infer D and trimming. Among more than 95,000 clones listed, approximately 80% were seen once. Material: peripheral blood. This TCR was sampled from a man aged 55 to 70 with acute or convalescent COVID-19. J is TRBJ1-1 and V is TRBV11-1; D possibly corresponds to TRBD1 (6 bases). Here the CDR3 DNA reads TGTGCCAGCAGCTTGAAGACAGGATGGAACACTGAAGCTTTCTTT. It encodes CASSLKTGWNTEAFF.